The subject of this entry is one T cell receptor (beta chain). These data are taken from a study of cytomegalovirus exposure and HLA in healthy donors. Study-level background: It was reported in a later analysis that the same platform had been used for the roughly 130 validation repertoires as for the 550 to 700 first-cohort repertoires.

The CDR3 totals 13 residues. The V and J ends lost 5 bases and 5 bases, in that order; junction bases with no gene match: 2. Germline assignment: CDR1 SEHNR and CDR2 FQNEAQ (reference sequence). Clones were sequenced by immunoSEQ multiplex PCR, and TCRdb holds only the in-frame ones, with some missing. The data contain around 150,000 clones, around 88% of them singletons. V gene TRBV7-9 combines with J gene TRBJ1-5; 8 bases agree with TRBD1. Sequenced material: PBMCs. The TCR originated in a woman under 30 in good health and CMV-seropositive. The CDR3 nucleotides are TGTGCCAGCAGCGCACAGGGGGATCAGCCCCAGCATTTT. It yields the protein CASSAQGDQPQHF.